This is a list of T cell receptor beta chains from one sample in a study of blood T cell repertoires in COVID-19. Measured with immunoSEQ multiplex PCR; TCRdb has only the in-frame clones, and not every one. The table has fewer than 100,000 clones, 75% to 85% seen once; the top ten hold nearly 25%. Sample: peripheral blood. The source is a human donor in a cohort sampled during active COVID-19. The CDR3 runs from the conserved cysteine through the conserved F or W. The D gene is left open where the match is weak. A row's size may be missing; if present it is once, few, many or a size class.

size: .; J: TRBJ2-3; D: .; V: TRBV19; DNA: TGTGCCAGTAGTCAGGGTGTGCCAGATACGCAGTATTTT; CDR3: CASSQGVPDTQYF
size: .; J: TRBJ1-5; D: .; V: TRBV28; DNA: TGTGCCAGCAGTCCTAGGGCGGGTAGCAATCAGCCCCAGCATTTT; CDR3: CASSPRAGSNQPQHF
size: .; J: TRBJ2-1; D: TRBD2; V: TRBV4-2; DNA: TGTGCCAGCAGCCCACGTCCCGGGAGGTCCTACAATGAGCAGTTCTTC; CDR3: CASSPRPGRSYNEQFF
size: once; J: TRBJ1-3; D: .; V: TRBV7-8; DNA: TGTGCCAGCAGCTTAGGGAGTCGCGGAAACACCATATATTTT; CDR3: CASSLGSRGNTIYF
size: .; J: TRBJ1-6; D: .; V: TRBV6-5; DNA: TGTGCCAGCAGTTACTTGGTCGGTGATTCACCCCTCCACTTT; CDR3: CASSYLVGDSPLHF
size: .; J: TRBJ2-7; D: TRBD1; V: TRBV9; DNA: TGTGCCAGCAGCGTAAAGGGGACAGGGGTCTACGAGCAGTACTTC; CDR3: CASSVKGTGVYEQYF
size: .; J: TRBJ2-1; D: .; V: TRBV12-3/TRBV12-4; DNA: TGTGCCAGCGGTACGGGATACGAGCAGTTCTTC; CDR3: CASGTGYEQFF
size: .; J: TRBJ1-1; D: .; V: TRBV6-5; DNA: TGTGCCAGCAGTTACTCTAGAATGAGGAACACTGAAGCTTTCTTT; CDR3: CASSYSRMRNTEAFF
size: .; J: TRBJ2-1; D: .; V: TRBV29-1; DNA: TGCAGCTTAGCGCGGGACTCCTCCTACAATGAGCAGTTCTTC; CDR3: CSLARDSSYNEQFF
size: few; J: TRBJ1-4; D: .; V: TRBV7-9; DNA: TGTGCCAGCAGCTTAGGGCAGGGAGGTGAAAAACTGTTTTTT; CDR3: CASSLGQGGEKLFF
size: .; J: TRBJ2-3; D: TRBD2; V: TRBV12-5; DNA: TGTGCTAGTTCCGGGACTAGCGGGACTAGCACAGATACGCAGTATTTT; CDR3: CASSGTSGTSTDTQYF
size: .; J: TRBJ2-3; D: TRBD2; V: TRBV11-3; DNA: TGTGCCAGCAGCTTGAGTTACTCGGGACTAGAGGCAGATACGCAGTATTTT; CDR3: CASSLSYSGLEADTQYF
size: .; J: TRBJ1-6; D: .; V: TRBV19; DNA: TGTGCCAGTAGCACCAGGGAACTCGGTAATTCACCCCTCCACTTT; CDR3: CASSTRELGNSPLHF
size: few; J: TRBJ2-7; D: TRBD2; V: TRBV20-1; DNA: TGCAGTGCAAGTCAGCGGGGCGAAAACTACGAGCAGTACTTC; CDR3: CSASQRGENYEQYF
size: .; J: TRBJ2-1; D: TRBD2; V: TRBV4-1; DNA: TGCGCCAGCAGCCCCTTCCGACGGCGGGGGACTAATGAGCAGTTCTTC; CDR3: CASSPFRRRGTNEQFF
size: .; J: TRBJ2-1; D: TRBD2; V: TRBV29-1; DNA: TGCAGCGTTGACAAGGCTAGCGGGAGAGAAGAGCAGTTCTTC; CDR3: CSVDKASGREEQFF
size: once; J: TRBJ2-7; D: .; V: TRBV5-5; DNA: TGTGCCAGCAGCTTGGTGGGAGCCTCCTACGAGCAGTACTTC; CDR3: CASSLVGASYEQYF
size: .; J: TRBJ1-5; D: .; V: TRBV6-2/TRBV6-3; DNA: TGTGCCAGCAGTTACAGAGACTACAATCAGCCCCAGCATTTT; CDR3: CASSYRDYNQPQHF
size: .; J: TRBJ2-5; D: .; V: TRBV6-5; DNA: TGTGCCAGCACCCGGGATCGAGCGGCAGAGACCCAGTACTTC; CDR3: CASTRDRAAETQYF
size: .; J: TRBJ2-1; D: .; V: TRBV7-6; DNA: TGTGCCAGCAGCCCAGGAGGTAGCGGAGAGTACAATGAGCAGTTCTTC; CDR3: CASSPGGSGEYNEQFF
size: once; J: TRBJ2-7; D: TRBD2; V: TRBV6-5; DNA: TGTGCCAGCAGTTGGGCTAGCGGGAGGACCTACGAGCAGTACTTC; CDR3: CASSWASGRTYEQYF
size: few; J: TRBJ2-5; D: TRBD2; V: TRBV28; DNA: TGTGCCAGCAGTGGATCCGGGACTAGCGGTAAAGAGACCCAGTACTTC; CDR3: CASSGSGTSGKETQYF
size: .; J: TRBJ1-2; D: TRBD1; V: TRBV6-5; DNA: TGTGCCAGCAGTCTCGGGGACAGCTCCTATGGCTACACCTTC; CDR3: CASSLGDSSYGYTF
size: .; J: TRBJ2-7; D: .; V: TRBV6-2/TRBV6-3; DNA: TGTGCCAGCAGTTACTATATCGCGGCAGGGGTTTCCTACGAGCAGTACTTC; CDR3: CASSYYIAAGVSYEQYF
size: .; J: TRBJ2-7; D: .; V: TRBV21-1; DNA: TGTGCCAGCAGCGACTGTCGCGAGCAGTACTTC; CDR3: CASSDCREQYF
size: .; J: TRBJ2-1; D: TRBD1; V: TRBV5-1; DNA: TGCGCCAGCAGCTTCTCGACAGGGGACTCCTACAATGAGCAGTTCTTC; CDR3: CASSFSTGDSYNEQFF
size: .; J: TRBJ1-1; D: TRBD1; V: TRBV19; DNA: TGTGCCAGTAGTATAGGGAGACAGGGGGTAGGCACTGAAGCTTTCTTT; CDR3: CASSIGRQGVGTEAFF
size: .; J: TRBJ2-2; D: TRBD2; V: TRBV6-6; DNA: TGTGCCAGCGGACTAGTAGGGACCGGGGAGCTGTTTTTT; CDR3: CASGLVGTGELFF
size: .; J: TRBJ1-2; D: .; V: TRBV6-5; DNA: TGTGCCAGCAGGCGGGGGGCGGAATATGGCTACACCTTC; CDR3: CASRRGAEYGYTF
size: .; J: TRBJ2-1; D: .; V: TRBV29-1; DNA: TGCAGCGTTGCAGTTGCGGAGGGGTACAATGAGCAGTTCTTC; CDR3: CSVAVAEGYNEQFF
size: .; J: TRBJ2-7; D: .; V: TRBV2; DNA: TGTGCCAGAGGGGAGCAGGGGGGTCACGAGCAGTACTTC; CDR3: CARGEQGGHEQYF
size: .; J: TRBJ1-2; D: TRBD1; V: TRBV6-5; DNA: TGTGCCAGCAGCGGACAGGGTTGGACCTATGGCTACACCTTC; CDR3: CASSGQGWTYGYTF
size: .; J: TRBJ1-5; D: TRBD1; V: TRBV6-2/TRBV6-3; DNA: TGTGCCAGCAGTTATTCCCGAGACAGGGGATATAGCAATCAGCCCCAGCATTTT; CDR3: CASSYSRDRGYSNQPQHF
size: .; J: TRBJ2-3; D: .; V: TRBV5-6; DNA: TGTGCCAGCAGTCAAACAGATACGCAGTATTTT; CDR3: CASSQTDTQYF
size: .; J: TRBJ2-3; D: .; V: TRBV27; DNA: TGTGCCAGCAGTTTATCGTTACAGACAGATACGCAGTATTTT; CDR3: CASSLSLQTDTQYF
size: .; J: TRBJ1-2; D: .; V: TRBV13; DNA: TGTGCCAGCAGCACCCGCTTGGGAACTCGGGAGGGCTACACCTTC; CDR3: CASSTRLGTREGYTF
size: .; J: TRBJ2-3; D: .; V: TRBV11-2; DNA: TGTGCCAGCAGCCCAAGGGGCGGGACCAGCGTGGATACGCAGTATTTT; CDR3: CASSPRGGTSVDTQYF
size: .; J: TRBJ2-7; D: .; V: TRBV20-1; DNA: TGCAGTGCTAGTCGGGGTCCCTACGAGCAGTACTTC; CDR3: CSASRGPYEQYF
size: .; J: TRBJ2-5; D: TRBD2; V: TRBV4-1; DNA: TGCGCCAGCAGCCGCCTAGCGGGGTACCAAGAGACCCAGTACTTC; CDR3: CASSRLAGYQETQYF
size: .; J: TRBJ2-1; D: TRBD2; V: TRBV7-8; DNA: TGTGCCAGCAGCTTAGTAGCGGGAGGCCTCTCCTACAATGAGCAGTTCTTC; CDR3: CASSLVAGGLSYNEQFF
size: once; J: TRBJ2-1; D: .; V: TRBV7-2; DNA: TGTGCCAGCAGCTACCTAGCGAAGTATGAATACAATGAGCAGTTCTTC; CDR3: CASSYLAKYEYNEQFF
size: .; J: TRBJ1-2; D: TRBD1; V: TRBV4-1; DNA: TGCGCCAGCAGCCCCCGGGGGACAGCCGTCAACTATGGCTACACCTTC; CDR3: CASSPRGTAVNYGYTF